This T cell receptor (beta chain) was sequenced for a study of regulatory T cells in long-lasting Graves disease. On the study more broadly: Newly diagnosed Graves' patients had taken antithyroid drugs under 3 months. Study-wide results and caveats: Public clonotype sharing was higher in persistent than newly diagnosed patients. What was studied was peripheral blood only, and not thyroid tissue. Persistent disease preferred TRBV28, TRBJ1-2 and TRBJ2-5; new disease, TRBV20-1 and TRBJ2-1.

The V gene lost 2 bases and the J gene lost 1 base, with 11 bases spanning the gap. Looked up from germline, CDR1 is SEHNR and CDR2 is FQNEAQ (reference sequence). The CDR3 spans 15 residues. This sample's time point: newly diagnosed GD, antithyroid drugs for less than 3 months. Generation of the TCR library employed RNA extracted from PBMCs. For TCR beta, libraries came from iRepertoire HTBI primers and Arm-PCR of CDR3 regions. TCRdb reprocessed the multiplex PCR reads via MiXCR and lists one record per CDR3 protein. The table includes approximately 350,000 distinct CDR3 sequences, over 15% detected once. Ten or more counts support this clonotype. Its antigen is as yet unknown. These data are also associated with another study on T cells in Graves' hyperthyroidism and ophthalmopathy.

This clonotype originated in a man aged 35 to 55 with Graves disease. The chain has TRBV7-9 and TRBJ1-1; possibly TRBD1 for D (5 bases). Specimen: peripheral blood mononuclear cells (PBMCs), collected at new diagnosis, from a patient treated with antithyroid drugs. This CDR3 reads CASSLIRTKNTEAFF. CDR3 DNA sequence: TGTGCCAGCAGCTTAATCAGGACAAAGAACACTGAAGCTTTCTTT.